The text below deals with one T cell receptor beta chain. Its antigen is as yet unknown. The data were obtained in a study of radiotherapy plus CTLA-4 blockade in lung cancer. Study findings and constraints: Alongside interferon-beta, early blood T cell clone dynamics were reportedly the best predictor of response.

The CDR3 is made up of 13 amino acids. V lost 4 bases, J lost 4 bases, and 8 bases lay in between. Germline V gives CDR1 LGHNT, CDR2 FRNRAP. TCRdb's table, derived via immunoSEQ multiplex PCR, lists solely in-frame clones and lacks some. In the table there are about 53,000 clones, 70% to 90% of which are singletons. Focal radiation plus CTLA-4 blockade with ipilimumab was given to patients with chemo-refractory metastatic non-small-cell lung cancer. This sample comprised peripheral blood, obtained from a patient treated with radiotherapy plus ipilimumab. The origin of this receptor is a human donor with non-small cell lung cancer whose response to radiotherapy plus ipilimumab could not be evaluated. This chain joins TRBV12-5 and TRBJ2-1, with D possibly being TRBD2 (5 bases). The CDR3 here is CASGSGLYNEQFF. The CDR3 DNA sequence: TGTGCTAGTGGTTCGGGGTTATACAATGAGCAGTTCTTC.